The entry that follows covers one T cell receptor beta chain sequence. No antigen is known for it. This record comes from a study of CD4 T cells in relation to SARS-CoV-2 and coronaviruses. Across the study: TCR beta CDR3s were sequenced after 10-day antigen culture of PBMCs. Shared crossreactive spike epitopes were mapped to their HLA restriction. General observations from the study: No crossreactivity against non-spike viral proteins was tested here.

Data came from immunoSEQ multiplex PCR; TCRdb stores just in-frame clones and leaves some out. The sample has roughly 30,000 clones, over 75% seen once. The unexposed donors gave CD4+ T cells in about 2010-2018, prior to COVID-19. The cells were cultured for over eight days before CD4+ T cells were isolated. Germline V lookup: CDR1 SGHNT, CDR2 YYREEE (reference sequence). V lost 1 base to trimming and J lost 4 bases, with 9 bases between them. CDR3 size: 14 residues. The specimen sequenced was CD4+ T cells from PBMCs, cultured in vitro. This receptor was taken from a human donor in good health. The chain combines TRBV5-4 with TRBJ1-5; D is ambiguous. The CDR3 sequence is CASSLQGPNQPQHF. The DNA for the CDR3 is TGTGCCAGCAGCTTGCAAGGGCCTAATCAGCCCCAGCATTTT.